This entry is about one TCR beta chain. PCR amplification relied on 60 Vbeta primers (plus 13 Jbeta primers). The method was immunoSEQ multiplex PCR; TCRdb's version includes in-frame clones alone and lacks a portion of them. This sample contains about 87,000 clones. The record originates from a study of cytomegalovirus exposure and HLA in healthy donors. This CDR3 spans 14 amino acids. Trimming shortened V by 2 bases and J by 4 bases, and 12 bases separated the two germline ends. The germline gives CDR1 SGDLS, CDR2 YYNGEE. The source of this sequence is a man aged 50 to 60 in good health and CMV-seropositive. Sequencing was carried out using PBMCs. The V gene is TRBV9, the J gene TRBJ1-1; D gene ambiguous. Written as DNA, the CDR3 is TGTGCCAGCAGCGTTTTCGAGGATGGCACTGAAGCTTTCTTT. It yields the protein CASSVFEDGTEAFF.